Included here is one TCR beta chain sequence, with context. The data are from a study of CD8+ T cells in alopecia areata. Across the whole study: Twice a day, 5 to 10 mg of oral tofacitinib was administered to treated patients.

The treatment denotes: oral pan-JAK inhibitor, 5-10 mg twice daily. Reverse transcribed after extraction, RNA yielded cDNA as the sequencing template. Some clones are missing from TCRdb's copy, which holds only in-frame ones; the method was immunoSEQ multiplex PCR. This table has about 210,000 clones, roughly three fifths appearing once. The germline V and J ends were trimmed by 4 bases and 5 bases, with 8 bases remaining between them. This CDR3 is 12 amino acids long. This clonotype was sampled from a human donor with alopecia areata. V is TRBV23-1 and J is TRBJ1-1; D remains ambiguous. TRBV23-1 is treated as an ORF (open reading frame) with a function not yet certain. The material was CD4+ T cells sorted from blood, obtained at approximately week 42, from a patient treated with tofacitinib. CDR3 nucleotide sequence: TGCGCCAGCAGTCTCGGGCAGACTGAAGCTTTCTTT. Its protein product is CASSLGQTEAFF.